The clone carrying this T cell receptor (beta chain) came up a few times. Extracted total RNA amounted to at least 5.5 micrograms for each sample. Sample-barcoded 5' priming and a J-beta primer mix drove a second PCR of roughly 6 to 12 cycles. Through a template-switch adaptor with 12 random nucleotides, each cDNA molecule received a tag. TCRdb reprocessed the 5' RACE reads with MiXCR, giving one entry per CDR3 protein. The sample carries 750,000 to 950,000 distinct CDR3 sequences, about 26% recorded once. The data are from a study of blood T cells in healthy people across ages. Trimming stripped 1 base from V and 9 bases from J, with 7 bases between. This CDR3 is 13 amino acids long. The same data also went into a second study, on T cells of mothers and their children.

The sequence came from a boy aged 5-17 years in good health. The sequenced sample consisted of blood. This chain joins TRBV12-3 or TRBV12-4 and TRBJ1-6; D uncertain. In nucleotides, the CDR3 is TGTGCCAGCAGTTTAGACAGCCGTTCACCCCTCCACTTT. Translation gives CASSLDSRSPLHF.